This T cell receptor (beta chain) stems from a study of blood T cell repertoires in COVID-19. The V and J ends lost 3 bases and 2 bases, in that order; junction bases with no gene match: 3. The germline CDR1 and CDR2 sequences are SGDLS and YYNGEE. CDR3 length equals 15 residues. Worth noting for this clone: Other nucleotide sequences from this sample produce the same CDR3.

The repertoire was sequenced with immunoSEQ multiplex PCR; TCRdb's copy has only in-frame clones and lacks some. The data show about 310,000 clones, about 87% seen once. This clonotype was sampled from a woman between 50 and 59 years old who had recovered from COVID-19. Sequenced input: peripheral blood. The rearrangement links TRBV9 to TRBJ2-3; 10 nucleotides agree with TRBD2. The CDR3 protein is CASSATSGSTDTQYF. As DNA, the CDR3 is TGTGCCAGCAGCGCGACTAGCGGGTCCACAGATACGCAGTATTTT. The full variable domain, in which reference TRBV9 and TRBJ2-3 provide the parts outside the CDR3, is DSGVTQTPKHLITATGQRVTLRCSPRSGDLSVYWYQQSLDQGLQFLIQYYNGEERAKGNILERFSAQQFPDLHSELNLSSLELGDSALYFCASSATSGSTDTQYFGPGTRLTVL.